The 12 T cell receptor beta chains given below trace back to one sample, sequenced in a study of T cells in Graves' hyperthyroidism and ophthalmopathy. RNA transcripts yielded amplified TCR beta CDR3 regions. The TCR CDR3 first-round RT-PCR relied on the HTBI primer set. TCRdb re-analysed the multiplex PCR reads in MiXCR, keeping a single row per CDR3 protein. This table has approximately 300,000 distinct CDR3 sequences, approximately 18% appearing once. Sample: blood. The receptors were gathered from a man between 50 and 59 years old with Graves' ophthalmopathy.

V is TRBV6-1 and J is TRBJ1-5; D may be TRBD1 (5 bases). CDR1 is MNHNS, CDR2 SASEGT, per germline. The CDR3 totals 15 residues. V was cut by 7 bases and J by 0 bases, with 13 bases left in between. The CDR3 protein is CASTPSRGSNQPQHF. CDR3 DNA: TGTGCCAGCACACCCTCGAGGGGTAGCAATCAGCCCCAGCATTTT.

This clonotype was recorded at least ten times. The chain links TRBV2 to TRBJ2-3, with D possibly being TRBD1 (6 bases). V lost 4 bases and J 3 bases, leaving 11 bases between the germline ends. Looked up from germline, CDR1 is SNHLY and CDR2 is FYNNEI. This CDR3 has 14 amino acids. Written as DNA, the CDR3 is TGTGCCAGCAGTGGTTGGGGGCTAACAGATACGCAGTATTTT. This translates into CASSGWGLTDTQYF.

This clonotype has at least ten counts. The J gene is TRBJ2-3, the V gene TRBV12-3 or TRBV12-4; no reliable D call. V shed 1 base and J shed 3 bases, with 8 bases lying between them. The CDR3 length is 14 residues. This CDR3 reads CASSLEGSTDTQYF. CDR3 sequence (DNA): TGTGCCAGCAGTTTAGAAGGCAGTACAGATACGCAGTATTTT.

This clonotype was counted ten times or more. V usage is TRBV2 and J usage is TRBJ2-3; tentative D call: TRBD1 (6 bases). CDR1 SNHLY and CDR2 FYNNEI come from the germline V gene. The CDR3 runs to 15 residues. V lost 5 bases and J 4 bases, leaving 16 bases between the germline ends. The DNA of the CDR3 is TGTGCCAGCAGTACCGGGACAACGTTCTCAGATACGCAGTATTTT. Translation gives CASSTGTTFSDTQYF.

There are many counts of this clonotype. The rearrangement uses TRBV13 and TRBJ2-7, with 9 positions matching TRBD1. This CDR3 region has 15 residues. The V gene end was trimmed by 2 bases and the J gene end by 3 bases; junction bases not matched to a gene: 5. CDR1 and CDR2 from the germline V gene are PRHDT and FYEKMQ (reference sequence). This CDR3 is CASSLPGQGLYEQYF. The CDR3 DNA reads as TGTGCCAGCAGCTTACCGGGACAGGGACTCTACGAGCAGTACTTC.

The chain employs TRBV27 and TRBJ2-5; tentatively, D is TRBD1 or TRBD2 (5 bases each). The germline CDR1 and CDR2 sequences are MNHEY and SMNVEV (reference sequence). Trimming removed 5 bases from V and 7 bases from J, with 17 bases in between. This CDR3 is 14 amino acids long. CDR3 sequence: CASSGWGFMGTQYF. DNA for the CDR3: TGTGCCAGCAGTGGTTGGGGGTTTATGGGGACCCAGTACTTC.

This clonotype has at least ten counts. The J gene is TRBJ2-3, the V gene TRBV7-9; D is uncertain. Trimming pared 1 base from V and 4 bases from J, leaving 6 bases between. CDR1 SEHNR and CDR2 FQNEAQ come from the germline V gene (reference sequence). The CDR3 spans 13 residues. CDR3 bases: TGTGCCAGCAGCTTAGTGGAACCAGATACGCAGTATTTT. Amino acids: CASSLVEPDTQYF.

This clonotype appeared many times. This chain joins TRBV11-3 and TRBJ2-5; a possible D gene is TRBD1 (6 bases). The germline V gene has CDR1 SGHNT and CDR2 YENEEA. The CDR3 spans 14 residues. V was shortened by 7 bases and J by 5 bases, with 17 bases between the two germline ends. CDR3 nucleotide sequence: TGTGCCAGCACCATGACAGGTTCGGGGGAGACCCAGTACTTC. Translated: CASTMTGSGETQYF.

There are a few counts of this clonotype. This may stem from a read error, because a much larger clone lies one nucleotide away. The rearrangement links TRBV10-2 to TRBJ2-7; 10 bases are a match to TRBD1. This CDR3 spans 14 amino acids. Germline CDR1 and CDR2: WSHSY and SAAADI. This CDR3 is CANSAGQGPNEQYF. In nucleotides, the CDR3 is TGCGCCAACAGTGCGGGACAGGGGCCCAACGAGCAGTACTTC.

The sample holds a few counts of this clonotype. The rearrangement joins TRBV3-1 to TRBJ1-1, with D possibly matching TRBD1 (6 bases). Trimming left V 5 bases short and J 4 bases short, with 11 bases between. This CDR3 region has 13 residues. The germline CDR1 and CDR2 sequences are LGHDT and YNNKEL (reference sequence). The CDR3 DNA reads TGTGCCAGCAGCTTATGGACAGCCACTGAAGCTTTCTTT. This translates into CASSLWTATEAFF.

This clonotype was observed a single time. The chain uses TRBV27 and TRBJ2-2; TRBD1 agrees at 9 bases. V shed 6 bases and J 1 base; nucleotides not matched to a gene: 9. Germline V CDR1 and CDR2: MNHEY, SMNVEV (reference sequence). The length of the CDR3 is 17 residues. Here the CDR3 DNA reads TGTGCCAGCAGCATTTACAGGGGGCAAAGGAACACCGGGGAGCTGTTTTTT. Its translation is CASSIYRGQRNTGELFF.

V gene TRBV20-1 combines with J gene TRBJ2-1; 9 bases fit TRBD2. Germline CDR1 and CDR2: DFQATT and SNEGSKA (reference sequence). V shed 0 bases and J 7 bases; nucleotides not matched to a gene: 7. The CDR3 totals 15 residues. As DNA, the CDR3 is TGCAGTGCTAGAGATCCGGGACTAGCAAGGAATGAGCAGTTCTTC. Residues: CSARDPGLARNEQFF.